What follows is one T cell receptor (beta chain) and its context. The CDR3 has 15 residues. Germline V CDR1 and CDR2: LNHDA, SQIVND (reference sequence). The V end lost 6 bases, the J end lost 2 bases, and 16 bases lay between the germline ends. TCR beta VDJ and CDR3 profiling used genomic DNA as template. From the reads, TCRdb called clonotypes with MiXCR, one entry per CDR3 protein. This sample carries about 190,000 distinct CDR3 sequences, about half of them seen once, and the ten largest clones take 16%. These data are taken from a study of CD8+CD57+ T cells in acquired aplastic anemia. Study in general: Yields of DNA that came from sorted CD4+ and CD8+ cells averaged roughly 3.3 ug.

The sequence was obtained from a human donor in good health, serving as a control. The chain employs TRBV19 and TRBJ1-1; the D gene is possibly TRBD1 (5 bases). The specimen sequenced was sorted CD4+, CD8+, or CD8+CD57+ T cells (not recorded which) from PBMCs. Here the CDR3 DNA reads TGTGCCAGTAGGCCCCGGGGCAGGGAAAACACTGAAGCTTTCTTT. Translation gives CASRPRGRENTEAFF.